The rows below give T cell receptor beta chains drawn from one sample of a study of blood T cell repertoires in COVID-19. Using immunoSEQ multiplex PCR, the repertoire was profiled, and TCRdb retains in-frame clones only, with some absent. Of fewer than 45,000 clones in the sample, just under 85% were seen once. The sequencing sample was made of peripheral blood. All receptors come from a man aged 50-59 years with active COVID-19. Each CDR3 is given with its conserved first and last residue. The D gene is left open where the match is weak. Part of the rows lack a size; the others show once, few, many or a class for expanded clones.

j_call v_call d_call clone_size cdr3_nt cdr3_aa
TRBJ2-5 TRBV4-3 - - TGCGCCAGCAGCCAAGAAGGTTGGCGGGCCCCGCCAGAGACCCAGTACTTC CASSQEGWRAPPETQYF
TRBJ2-3 TRBV15 - - TGTGCCACCAGCTCTCGCCCCGGACAGACAGATACGCAGTATTTT CATSSRPGQTDTQYF
TRBJ2-1 TRBV6-5 TRBD2 - TGTGCCAGCAGTACCGGGACTAGCGGGGGTGGAGAGCAGTTCTTC CASSTGTSGGGEQFF
TRBJ2-3 TRBV6-4 TRBD2 - TGTGCCAGCAGCCCACAACCGGGAGGGGTGGGCACAGATACGCAGTATTTT CASSPQPGGVGTDTQYF
TRBJ2-7 TRBV6-5 TRBD2 - TGTGCCAGCAGCTTCGGACTAGCGGGTTCCTACGAGCAGTACTTC CASSFGLAGSYEQYF
TRBJ1-1 TRBV9 TRBD1 few TGTGCCAGCAGCGAGCTTAGGGGGCTCACTGAAGCTTTCTTT CASSELRGLTEAFF
TRBJ2-3 TRBV27 - - TGTGCCAGCAGTCCCCATAGCGGCCCAGATACGCAGTATTTT CASSPHSGPDTQYF
TRBJ1-1 TRBV6-5 - - TGTGCCAGCATGTTATCGGTCCTTAGGGGCACTGAAGCTTTCTTT CASMLSVLRGTEAFF
TRBJ2-3 TRBV5-1 - - TGCGCCAGCAGCTTGGCGGGGTTTAATACAGATACGCAGTATTTT CASSLAGFNTDTQYF
TRBJ2-5 TRBV11-1 - - TGTGCCAGCAGCTTAGGGTTTCTGGGCAGCCAAGAGACCCAGTACTTC CASSLGFLGSQETQYF
TRBJ1-3 TRBV28 - - TGTGCCAGCACCTCCCCGCTAGTGGGTGGAAACACCATATATTTT CASTSPLVGGNTIYF
TRBJ2-7 TRBV4-2 - - TGTGCCAGCAGCTCAACGGCGGGCGGATCCTACGAGCAGTACTTC CASSSTAGGSYEQYF
TRBJ1-2 TRBV2 - few TGTGCCAGCAGTGACCCCCACAGGATGGGCTACACCTTC CASSDPHRMGYTF
TRBJ2-1 TRBV5-4 - - TGTGCCAGCACTGCCAGGAATGAGCAGTTCTTC CASTARNEQFF
TRBJ1-6 TRBV19 - - TGTGCCAGTAGCCTCCCCCGGAGGTCCCTAAGCTCCTATAATTCACCCCTCCACTTT CASSLPRRSLSSYNSPLHF